This T cell receptor (beta chain) was recovered during a study of robustness of blood B and T cell sequencing (dated by TCRdb to the late 2010s). Broadly, across the study: The study aimed to determine how much peripheral blood is needed to reliably characterize an individual's TCRbeta and IgG repertoires. Two replicate TCRbeta cDNA libraries were prepared from one shared RNA pool from a single 10 ml draw, serving as technical replicates. TCRbeta and IgG repertoires were quantified in each of the 10 or so independently drawn blood samples. Study-level results and caveats: Evidence of cross-contamination, likely from batch processing, showed up in one pair of TCRbeta libraries, so the UMI-sequence pairs shared by that pair of libraries were removed. Immediate fractionation was required for EDTA tubes, so the use of EDTA tubes in multi-site collections was limited. The 1,000 most abundant TCRbeta clonotypes from the pooled draws were detected in every single 10 ml sample. A full plateau was not reached by TCRbeta rarefaction curves, suggesting under-sequencing or many low-abundance clonotypes. Combining 3 or 4 tubes (roughly 29-45 ml blood) brought coverage of the top 10,000 TCRbeta clonotypes close to saturation. Between the technical replicate libraries, 90% to 95% of the top 10,000 TCRbeta clonotypes in one library were also present in the other library. Pooling tubes did not make the overlap of rare TCRbeta clonotypes any better, which implies that much larger blood volumes would be needed to capture those rare clonotypes.

Library preparation used PCR. TCRdb records Illumina MiSeq as the sequencer. SMARTScribe reverse transcriptase and a 5' template-switch oligo, by which a universal priming site was added, were used for cDNA synthesis. The template-switch oligo carried a 12-nucleotide random unique molecular identifier (UMI) that tagged each cDNA molecule. During reverse transcription, TCRbeta transcripts were targeted using chain-specific reverse primers. Uracil DNA glycosylase treatment removed residual template-switch adapters, and cDNA was purified with a Qiagen MinElute kit. For the first PCR, 20 to 25 cycles were run with KAPA HiFi HotStart ReadyMix and step-out primers, split across four 50 ul reactions. First-round PCR products were gel-purified before further amplification. Illumina Nextera adapters were attached in a second approximately 8-cycle PCR, after which libraries were purified and pooled. A 50-nucleotide 5' read captured the UMI barcode for each TCRbeta molecule. As for the authors' bioinformatics: Reads were grouped by UMI into consensus reads using the MIGEC toolkit. Final reads were produced by merging forward and reverse consensus reads with PEAR. Identical UMI-sequence pairs shared across libraries were treated as cross-sample contamination and removed by a custom decontamination script. MIGMAP, a wrapper around IgBLAST, was used to carry out V(D)J assignment and CDR3 extraction. A TCR clonotype was defined by an identical V gene, J gene and CDR3 amino acid sequence; no sequencing was done for CDR1 and CDR2. The public reads were quality trimmed at Q25 with fastp and then assembled into clones with MiXCR by TCRdb, keeping productive beta chains. Rows with a matching CDR3 protein are joined into one entry that keeps the most common DNA and genes. V and J calls and clone size were set by TCRdb, not the authors. The sample has over a thousand distinct CDR3 sequences on record, about 66% of them singletons. Roughly 32% of the sample rests with the top ten.

TCRbeta repertoires were measured from mRNA instead of genomic DNA, an approach that captures expressed receptors. Leukocytes from the buffy coat were collected into Trizol, and RNA was extracted using the Direct-zol RNA MiniPrep Plus kit with no cell sorting. To separate plasma, buffy coat and red blood cells, the EDTA blood tubes were centrifuged right away at 4 degrees C. V and J lose 5 bases and 0 bases, and a span of 11 bases separates them. Taken from cysteine to phenylalanine, the CDR3 has 14 residues. Just CDR3 DNA is preserved here, 42 bases in frame from base 1. CDR1 and CDR2 are drawn from the germline V gene: SNHLY, FYNNEI. About this clonotype: It has no known antigen specificity. No much larger clone exists at a distance of one base, and base qualities are not known.

The sample was peripheral blood. The sequence links TRBV2 to TRBJ2-7; a tentative D match to TRBD1 spans 6 bases. This receptor was taken from a human donor in good health. CDR3 region: CASSLGQYSYEQYF. The DNA sequence is as follows: TGTGCCAGCAGTTTAGGACAGTACTCCTACGAGCAGTACTTC.